Sequencing of this TCR beta chain was carried out in a study of T cell responses to AZD1222 COVID-19 vaccine. Points from the study as a whole: Most donors were white British, females outnumbered males, and clonal diversity was possibly underestimated. Every sample of the repertoires postdated the peak T cell response. Just a handful of people given AZD1222 tested seropositive at baseline.

Trimming left V 4 bases short and J 3 bases short, with 7 bases between. This CDR3 spans 12 amino acids. Germline V CDR1 and CDR2: MNHEY, SVGEGT. With respect to this clone: Its antigen remains unidentified.

Second-dose recipients at about 4 or about 12 weeks were treated as one pooled group. Clones were sequenced by immunoSEQ multiplex PCR, and TCRdb holds only the in-frame ones, with some missing. The sample lists fewer than 100,000 clones; roughly 90% were seen once. This rearrangement joins TRBV6-2 or TRBV6-3 to TRBJ2-7; D is perhaps TRBD2 (5 bases). The sequence was obtained from an adult who received the AZD1222 COVID-19 vaccine. The specimen comprised peripheral blood, sampled 28 days after the second AZD1222 dose. The CDR3: CASSSRGYEQYF. The CDR3 nucleotides read TGTGCCAGCAGTTCACGGGGCTACGAGCAGTACTTC.